This TCR beta chain appears in the sequencing data of a study of T cell responses to AZD1222 COVID-19 vaccine. Study background: Analysis merged second doses at about 4 or about 12 weeks. Study results and limitations: Baseline seropositives among AZD1222 recipients totaled only 5 to 7. Unmutated regions of variants are reportedly targeted by nearly half of spike-specific TCRs. Spike-specific TCR repertoires showed rising breadth and depth after two AZD1222 doses.

This clone is a singleton in its sample. Antigen: not known. TCRdb's table, derived via immunoSEQ multiplex PCR, lists solely in-frame clones and lacks some. This table has approximately 110,000 clones, about 87% appearing once. The V and J ends lost 0 bases and 6 bases, in that order; junction bases with no gene match: 9. The germline V gene encodes CDR1 LNHNV and CDR2 YYDKDF (reference sequence). The CDR3 has 16 amino acids. Sample: peripheral blood, taken on day 0 of AZD1222 vaccination. This sequence joins TRBV15 and TRBJ2-5, with 8 bases fitting TRBD2. This TCR came from an adult in good health. The CDR3 DNA follows: TGTGCCACCAGCAGAGATAACGGGGGGGCCGGAAAGACCCAGTACTTC. Translated: CATSRDNGGAGKTQYF.